Each of the 29 T cell receptor beta chains below was sequenced from the same sample in a study of T-cell memory formation after mild COVID-19. TCRdb reprocessed the 5' RACE reads via MiXCR and lists one record per CDR3 protein. Among approximately 250,000 distinct CDR3 sequences, approximately 15% were seen once, and the ten largest hold roughly 21%. The sequenced material came from PBMCs or a T cell subset sorted from them (not recorded which). The receptors stem from a man between 18 and 29 years old who had mild COVID-19 (a few samples of this study predate the infection). Cell type and time point are not known.

The chain couples TRBV4-1 to TRBJ1-5; D unclear. Germline CDR1 MGHRA, CDR2 YSYEKL. The CDR3 consists of 16 residues. The V and J ends lost 1 base and 1 base respectively, with 11 bases between them. The CDR3 nucleotides read TGCGCCAGCAGCCAAGGGGTACGGTCGAGCAATCAGCCCCAGCATTTT. Amino acid sequence: CASSQGVRSSNQPQHF.

As DNA, the CDR3 is TGTGCCAGCAGCGTTAGCGGGGGTCTAAATGAGCAGTTCTTC. Translation gives CASSVSGGLNEQFF. The chain couples TRBV2 to TRBJ2-1; the match to TRBD2 covers 9 bases. This CDR3 contains 14 residues. Germline-derived CDR1 and CDR2 are SNHLY and FYNNEI. V trimming: 6 bases; J trimming: 7 bases; junction bases outside the gene matches: 7.

J is TRBJ2-1 and V is TRBV20-1; 10 bases fit TRBD2. Germline V lookup: CDR1 DFQATT, CDR2 SNEGSKA (reference sequence). Trimming at V came to 0 bases and at J to 8 bases, leaving 7 bases not matched to a gene. There are 15 residues in the CDR3. CDR3 DNA: TGCAGTGCTAGAGACCAGCGGGGGGGCCGGGATGAGCAGTTCTTC. Amino acid sequence: CSARDQRGGRDEQFF.

Written as DNA, the CDR3 is TGTGCCAGCAGAAGTCGGTATGGCTACACCTTC. This sequence encodes CASRSRYGYTF. This chain connects TRBV12-3 or TRBV12-4 to TRBJ1-2; no firm D call. V lost 6 bases and J lost 5, with 7 bases in between. CDR3 length: 11 residues.

The V gene is TRBV5-1, the J gene TRBJ1-1; perhaps TRBD1 as D (5 bases). Germline values: CDR1 SGHRS, CDR2 YFSETQ. The CDR3 is made up of 14 amino acids. Trimming cost V 2 bases and J 5 bases, with 13 bases left between them. The CDR3 loop is CASSFSYRMTEAFF. In DNA form, the CDR3 reads TGCGCCAGCAGCTTTTCCTACAGGATGACTGAAGCTTTCTTT.

The V call is TRBV27, the J call TRBJ1-1; 10 bases are a match to TRBD1. The ends lost 6 bases at V and 0 bases at J; junction bases unmatched: 10. This CDR3 is 17 amino acids long. Germline CDR1 is MNHEY and CDR2 is SMNVEV (reference sequence). The DNA of the CDR3 is TGTGCCAGCAGCGCGTCAAGACAGGGGGCCTTGAACACTGAAGCTTTCTTT. Amino acid sequence: CASSASRQGALNTEAFF.

CDR3 nucleotide sequence: TGCGCCAGCAGCTTGGCGACTAGCGGACAAGAGACCCAGTACTTC. This translates into CASSLATSGQETQYF. The genes are TRBV5-1 and TRBJ2-5; TRBD2 matches at 9 bases. CDR1 and CDR2 (germline): SGHRS, YFSETQ. The CDR3 extends over 15 amino acids. V dropped 0 bases and J dropped 2; count of bases not matched to a gene: 2.

This rearrangement joins TRBV7-2 to TRBJ2-1; the D gene could be TRBD1 or TRBD2 (6 bases each). Germline loops: CDR1 SGHTA, CDR2 FQGNSA. The CDR3 loop spans 16 amino acids. Trimming took off 1 base at V and 9 bases at J, with 19 bases between the two ends. The CDR3 coding sequence is TGTGCCAGCAGCTTAGTATTTCCGGGGGCTATCGGTGAGCAGTTCTTC. Encoded protein: CASSLVFPGAIGEQFF.

The chain links TRBV11-2 to TRBJ2-7, with D perhaps matching TRBD1 (5 bases). The CDR3 consists of 14 residues. Germline V CDR1 and CDR2: SGHAT, FQNNGV. V was pared by 4 bases and J by 2 bases, with 12 bases between. CDR3 region: CASSSGIKAYEQYV. The CDR3 DNA is TGTGCCAGCAGCTCAGGGATAAAGGCCTACGAGCAGTACGTC.

The J gene is TRBJ2-1, the V gene TRBV24-1, with no clear D. Trimming cost V 1 base and J 0 bases, with 9 bases left between them. CDR1 is KGHDR, CDR2 SFDVKD, per germline. CDR3 size: 16 residues. The CDR3: CATSDFGPSSYNEQFF. In DNA, the CDR3 is TGTGCCACCAGTGATTTTGGCCCGAGCTCCTACAATGAGCAGTTCTTC.

This clonotype was recorded many times. The V call is TRBV20-1, the J call TRBJ2-1; the match to TRBD1 covers 10 bases. Germline lookup yields CDR1 DFQATT and CDR2 SNEGSKA (reference sequence). The trim removed 0 bases at V and 7 bases at J, leaving 3 bases unmatched. The CDR3 is 14 residues long. CDR3 region: CSARDKGQGNEQFF. CDR3 nucleotides: TGCAGTGCTAGAGATAAGGGACAGGGGAATGAGCAGTTCTTC.

DNA for the CDR3: TGTGCCAGCAGTTTAAGCTGGGGAGGCTATGGCTACACCTTC. Protein product: CASSLSWGGYGYTF. This chain joins TRBV27 and TRBJ1-2; D not certain. Germline assignment: CDR1 MNHEY and CDR2 SMNVEV (reference sequence). CDR3 length: 14 residues. The V end lost 2 bases, the J end lost 4 bases, and 11 bases lay between the germline ends.

The V call is TRBV7-9, the J call TRBJ1-1; D not resolved. V lost 8 bases and J 0 bases, leaving 10 bases between the germline ends. CDR1 and CDR2 (germline): SEHNR, FQNEAQ (reference sequence). The CDR3 totals 13 residues. Written as DNA, the CDR3 is TGTGCCAGCTTTGACGCTTTGAACACTGAAGCTTTCTTT. As protein: CASFDALNTEAFF.

The chain employs TRBV28 and TRBJ2-5; D possibly corresponds to TRBD2 (6 bases). The CDR3 has 15 amino acids. V lost 7 bases and J lost 5, with 20 bases in between. CDR1 is MDHEN and CDR2 is SYDVKM in the germline V gene. CDR3 in DNA: TGTGCCAGCACCCTCGGATGGCCTGCGGGGGAGACCCAGTACTTC. This encodes CASTLGWPAGETQYF.

This clonotype occurred a few times. The rearrangement uses TRBV5-8 and TRBJ2-2; TRBD1 aligns across 9 bases. CDR3 length: 16 residues. With 3 bases clipped from V and 4 bases from J, the junction kept 7 bases outside the gene matches. Germline CDR1 reads SGHTS; CDR2 reads YDEGEE. The CDR3 protein is CASSSGDRVFTGELFF. The CDR3 DNA reads TGTGCCAGCAGCTCTGGGGACAGGGTTTTCACCGGGGAGCTGTTTTTT.

The chain employs TRBV11-2 and TRBJ1-1; no reliable D call. The length of the CDR3 is 11 residues. Germline assignment: CDR1 SGHAT and CDR2 FQNNGV. V was pared by 2 bases and J by 11 bases, with 9 bases between. CDR3 DNA: TGTGCCAGCAGCTTAATTACAGTCGCTTTCTTT. Its protein is CASSLITVAFF. Based on the CDR3 plus reference TRBV11-2 and TRBJ1-1, the full variable domain is EAGVAQSPRYKIIEKRQSVAFWCNPISGHATLYWYQQILGQGPKLLIQFQNNGVVDDSQLPKDRFSAERLKGVDSTLKIQPAKLEDSAVYLCASSLITVAFFGQGTRLTVV.

This clonotype came up many times. The chain recombines TRBV5-1 with TRBJ2-1; no reliable D call. This CDR3 is built from 13 residues. CDR1 and CDR2 from the germline V gene are SGHRS and YFSETQ. V was shortened by 0 bases and J by 5 bases, with 6 bases between the two germline ends. The CDR3 here is CASSLVGHNEQFF. The CDR3 coding sequence is TGCGCCAGCAGCTTGGTCGGTCACAATGAGCAGTTCTTC.

The sample holds a few counts of this clonotype. This chain connects TRBV6-2 or TRBV6-3 to TRBJ2-7, with D perhaps matching TRBD1 or TRBD2 (6 bases each). The V end was cut by 5 bases, the J end by 3 bases, with 17 bases between. CDR1 and CDR2 (germline): MNHEY, SVGEGT. There are 15 residues in the CDR3. The CDR3 DNA sequence: TGTGCCAGCAGTATATCCGCGGGACATCTCTACGAGCAGTACGTC. Translating gives CASSISAGHLYEQYV.

The V and J genes are TRBV5-4 and TRBJ2-4, with D unresolved. Germline loops: CDR1 SGHNT, CDR2 YYREEE (reference sequence). V lost 0 bases and J lost 0, with 4 bases in between. The CDR3 is 14 residues long. The CDR3 sequence: CASSLALAKNIQYF. The CDR3, as DNA: TGTGCCAGCAGCTTGGCTCTAGCCAAAAACATTCAGTACTTC.

The chain carries TRBV18 and TRBJ2-5, with D possibly being TRBD1 (6 bases). The CDR3 contains 15 residues. The V end was cut by 3 bases, the J end by 2 bases, with 13 bases between. Germline CDR1 and CDR2: KGHSH and LQKENI. The CDR3 nucleotides are TGTGCCAGCTCACCTAATCAGGGGACACAAGAGACCCAGTACTTC. Residues: CASSPNQGTQETQYF.

V gene TRBV7-8 combines with J gene TRBJ1-5, with D possibly being TRBD1 (5 bases). Germline V gene data show CDR1 as SGHVS and CDR2 as FQNEAQ. This CDR3 region has 15 residues. V lost 1 base, J lost 7 bases, and 14 bases lay in between. The CDR3 sequence: CASSLVRGMGQPQHF. The CDR3 DNA follows: TGTGCCAGCAGCTTAGTCCGGGGGATGGGGCAGCCCCAGCATTTT.

This clonotype was detected ten times or more. CDR3 loop: CASSQTGAGTGELFF. CDR3 in DNA: TGTGCCAGCAGCCAGACAGGGGCGGGCACCGGGGAGCTGTTTTTT. The rearrangement uses TRBV7-2 and TRBJ2-2, with TRBD1 matching over 8 bases. The CDR3 sequence is 15 residues long. The junction had 6 bases not matched to a gene; V was cut back by 5 bases and J by 4 bases. Looked up from germline, CDR1 is SGHTA and CDR2 is FQGNSA.

This clonotype was recorded at least ten times. This rearrangement joins TRBV7-9 to TRBJ1-4; 9 nucleotides align to TRBD1. This CDR3 region has 14 residues. J lost 5 bases, V lost 5 bases, and 3 bases had no gene match. Looked up from germline, CDR1 is SEHNR and CDR2 is FQNEAQ (reference sequence). The CDR3 DNA is TGTGCCAGCAGCCCGGGACAGGGCAATGAAAAACTGTTTTTT. This sequence encodes CASSPGQGNEKLFF.

This clonotype turned up a few times. This chain's CDR3 is CASSPVDQGEQYV. In DNA form, the CDR3 reads TGTGCCAGCTCACCAGTCGACCAGGGGGAGCAGTACGTC. This chain joins TRBV18 and TRBJ2-7, with D perhaps TRBD1 (6 bases). Germline loops: CDR1 KGHSH, CDR2 LQKENI. Trimming shortened V by 2 bases and J by 7 bases, and 12 bases separated the two germline ends. The CDR3 extends over 13 amino acids.

In DNA, the CDR3 is TGTGCCAGCAGCCCCCGGGACATATTCTACGAGCAGTACTTC. It translates to CASSPRDIFYEQYF. The genes are TRBV14 and TRBJ2-7; possible D gene TRBD1, 6 bases. The length of the CDR3 is 14 residues. Germline loops: CDR1 SGHDN, CDR2 FVKESK. Trimming shortened V by 4 bases and J by 3 bases, and 13 bases separated the two germline ends.

The chain joins TRBV12-3 or TRBV12-4 to TRBJ2-1; 9 nucleotides agree with TRBD1. With 5 bases clipped from V and 10 bases from J, the junction kept 12 bases outside the gene matches. The CDR3 length is 15 residues. CDR3 DNA sequence: TGTGCCAGCAGTCCCGGCGGGACAGGGAATTGGGAGCAGTTCTTC. It is translated as CASSPGGTGNWEQFF.

This clonotype was recorded many times. The chain has TRBV11-2 and TRBJ2-2; 7 nucleotides match TRBD1. Germline lookup yields CDR1 SGHAT and CDR2 FQNNGV. The CDR3 runs 14 residues. V gave up 6 bases and J gave up 4 bases; unmatched junction bases: 5. The CDR3 loop is CASRLWTGTGELFF. Written as DNA, the CDR3 is TGTGCCAGCAGGCTATGGACAGGCACCGGGGAGCTGTTTTTT. Full variable domain (rest looked up from reference TRBV11-2 and TRBJ2-2): EAGVAQSPRYKIIEKRQSVAFWCNPISGHATLYWYQQILGQGPKLLIQFQNNGVVDDSQLPKDRFSAERLKGVDSTLKIQPAKLEDSAVYLCASRLWTGTGELFFGEGSRLTVL.

The rearrangement links TRBV25-1 to TRBJ2-7; no definite D call. The CDR3 covers 13 residues. Trimming pared 6 bases from V and 5 bases from J, leaving 14 bases between. CDR1 and CDR2 (germline): MGHDK, SYGVNS. CDR3 coding DNA: TGTGCCAGCAGCGGGTTCGGTGGGGACGAGCAGTACTTC. Its protein product is CASSGFGGDEQYF.

In its sample, this clonotype was seen a few times. The chain recombines TRBV29-1 with TRBJ2-2; tentatively, D is TRBD1 (6 bases). The CDR3 spans 13 residues. Trimming removed 3 bases from V and 3 bases from J, with 8 bases in between. Germline V CDR1 and CDR2: SQVTM, ANQGSEA. For the CDR3, the DNA is TGCAGCGTTGACAGGGGACACACCGGGGAGCTGTTTTTT. Amino acid sequence: CSVDRGHTGELFF.